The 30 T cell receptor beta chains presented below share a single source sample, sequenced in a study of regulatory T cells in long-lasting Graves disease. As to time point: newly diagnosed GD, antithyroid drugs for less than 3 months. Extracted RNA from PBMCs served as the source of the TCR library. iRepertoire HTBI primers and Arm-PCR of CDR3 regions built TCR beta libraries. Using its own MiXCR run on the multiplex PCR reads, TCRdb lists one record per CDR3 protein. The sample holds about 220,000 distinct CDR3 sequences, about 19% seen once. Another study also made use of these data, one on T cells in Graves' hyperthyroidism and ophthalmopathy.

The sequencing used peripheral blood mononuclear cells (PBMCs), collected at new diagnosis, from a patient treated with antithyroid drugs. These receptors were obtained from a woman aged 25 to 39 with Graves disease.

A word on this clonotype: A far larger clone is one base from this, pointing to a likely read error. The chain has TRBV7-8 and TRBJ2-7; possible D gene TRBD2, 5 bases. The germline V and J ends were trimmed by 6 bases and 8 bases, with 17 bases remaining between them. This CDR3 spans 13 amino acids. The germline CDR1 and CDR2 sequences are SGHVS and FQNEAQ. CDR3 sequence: CASSDIRGVKQYF. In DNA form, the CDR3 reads TGTGCCAGCAGTGATATACGGGGTGTCAAGCAGTACTTC.

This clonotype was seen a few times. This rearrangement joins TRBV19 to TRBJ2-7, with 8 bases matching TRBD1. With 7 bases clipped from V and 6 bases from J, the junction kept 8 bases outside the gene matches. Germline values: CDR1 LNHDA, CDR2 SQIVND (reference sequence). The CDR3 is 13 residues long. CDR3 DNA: TGTGCCAGTACGGAACAGGGGGTGACCGAGCAGTACTTC. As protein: CASTEQGVTEQYF.

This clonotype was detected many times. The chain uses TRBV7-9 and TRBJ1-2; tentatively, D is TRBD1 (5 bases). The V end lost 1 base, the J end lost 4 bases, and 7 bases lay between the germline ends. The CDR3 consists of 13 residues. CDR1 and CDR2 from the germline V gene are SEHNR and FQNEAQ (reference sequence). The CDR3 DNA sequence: TGTGCCAGCAGCTTAGAAGGGACCTATGGCTACACCTTC. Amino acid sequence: CASSLEGTYGYTF.

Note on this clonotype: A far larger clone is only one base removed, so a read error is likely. The CDR3 is CASSLTTGLTLNTEAFF. As DNA, the CDR3 is TGTGCCAGCAGTTTAACTACAGGGCTAACTCTAAACACTGAAGCTTTCTTT. The rearrangement joins TRBV27 to TRBJ1-1; weak D call: TRBD1 (6 bases). Germline V gene lookup returns CDR1 MNHEY and CDR2 SMNVEV (reference sequence). CDR3 size: 17 residues. V was cut by 2 bases and J by 2 bases, with 18 bases left in between.

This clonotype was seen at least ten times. The CDR3: CSAFNTEAFF. The CDR3 DNA reads as TGCAGTGCTTTTAACACTGAAGCTTTCTTT. The genes are TRBV20-1 and TRBJ1-1; D remains ambiguous. This CDR3 has 10 residues. The germline V and J ends were trimmed by 5 bases and 2 bases, with 3 bases remaining between them. Germline loops: CDR1 DFQATT, CDR2 SNEGSKA (reference sequence).

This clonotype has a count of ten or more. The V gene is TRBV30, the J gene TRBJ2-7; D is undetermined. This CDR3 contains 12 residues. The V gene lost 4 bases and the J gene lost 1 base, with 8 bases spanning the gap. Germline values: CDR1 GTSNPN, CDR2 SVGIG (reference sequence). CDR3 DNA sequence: TGTGCCTGGAAACCCGATTCCTACGAGCAGTACTTC. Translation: CAWKPDSYEQYF.

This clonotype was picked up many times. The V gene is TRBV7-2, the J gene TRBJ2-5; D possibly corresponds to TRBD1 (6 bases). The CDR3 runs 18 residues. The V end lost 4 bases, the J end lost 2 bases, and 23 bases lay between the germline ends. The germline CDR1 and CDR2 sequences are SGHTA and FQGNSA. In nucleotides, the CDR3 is TGTGCCAGCAGCTCCCCCCGTACCGGGACAACCAGACAAGAGACCCAGTACTTC. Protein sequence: CASSSPRTGTTRQETQYF.

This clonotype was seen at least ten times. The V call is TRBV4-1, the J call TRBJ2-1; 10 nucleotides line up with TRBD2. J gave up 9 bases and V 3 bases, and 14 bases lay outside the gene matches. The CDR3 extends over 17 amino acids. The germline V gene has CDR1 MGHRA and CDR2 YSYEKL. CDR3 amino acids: CASSQVAGGFLPPEQFF. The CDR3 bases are TGCGCCAGCAGCCAGGTAGCGGGAGGCTTCCTTCCCCCTGAGCAGTTCTTC.

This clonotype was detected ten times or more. This chain's CDR3 is CASSPGHPFEAFF. In DNA, the CDR3 is TGTGCCAGCAGTCCGGGACACCCGTTTGAAGCTTTCTTT. The J gene is TRBJ1-1, the V gene TRBV27; D might be TRBD1 (6 bases). V lost 5 bases to trimming and J lost 7 bases, with 14 bases between them. The CDR3 spans 13 residues. CDR1 is MNHEY, CDR2 SMNVEV, per germline (reference sequence).

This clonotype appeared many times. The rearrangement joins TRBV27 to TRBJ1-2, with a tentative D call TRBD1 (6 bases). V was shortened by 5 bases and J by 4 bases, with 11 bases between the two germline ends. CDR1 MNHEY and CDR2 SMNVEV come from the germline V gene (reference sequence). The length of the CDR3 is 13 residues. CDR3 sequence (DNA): TGTGCCAGCAGTCTCAGGGGTCTCTATGGCTACACCTTC. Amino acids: CASSLRGLYGYTF.

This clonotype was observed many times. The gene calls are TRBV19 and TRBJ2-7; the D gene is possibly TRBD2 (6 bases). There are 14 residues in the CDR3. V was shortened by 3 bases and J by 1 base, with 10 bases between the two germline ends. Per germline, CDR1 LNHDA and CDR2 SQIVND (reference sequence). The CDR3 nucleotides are TGTGCCAGTAGTATTGGGCGGGGTTCCTACGAGCAGTACTTC. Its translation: CASSIGRGSYEQYF.

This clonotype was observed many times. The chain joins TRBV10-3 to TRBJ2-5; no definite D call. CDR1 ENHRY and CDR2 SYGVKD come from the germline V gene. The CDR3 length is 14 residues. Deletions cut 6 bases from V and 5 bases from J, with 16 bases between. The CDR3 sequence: CAISRIRETETQYF. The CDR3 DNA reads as TGTGCCATCAGCAGAATTAGGGAAACGGAGACCCAGTACTTC.

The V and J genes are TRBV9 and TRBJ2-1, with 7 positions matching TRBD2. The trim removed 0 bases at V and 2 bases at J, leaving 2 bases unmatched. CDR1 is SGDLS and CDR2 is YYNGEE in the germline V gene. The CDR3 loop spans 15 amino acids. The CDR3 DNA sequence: TGTGCCAGCAGCGTAGATAGCGGGCCCTACAATGAGCAGTTCTTC. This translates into CASSVDSGPYNEQFF.

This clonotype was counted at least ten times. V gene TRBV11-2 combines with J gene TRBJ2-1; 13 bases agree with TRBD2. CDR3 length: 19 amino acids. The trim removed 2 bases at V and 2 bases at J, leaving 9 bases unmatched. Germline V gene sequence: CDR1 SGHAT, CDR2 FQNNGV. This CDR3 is CASSLTGTSGAGTYNEQFF. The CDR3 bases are TGTGCCAGCAGCTTAACCGGGACTAGCGGGGCTGGGACCTACAATGAGCAGTTCTTC.

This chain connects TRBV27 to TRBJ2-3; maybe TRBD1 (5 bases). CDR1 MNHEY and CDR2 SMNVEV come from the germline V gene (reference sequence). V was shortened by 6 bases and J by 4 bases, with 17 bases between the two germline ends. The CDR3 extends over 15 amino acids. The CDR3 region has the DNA TGTGCCAGCAGCACCAGGGTGTATCCCCCAGATACGCAGTATTTT. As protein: CASSTRVYPPDTQYF.

For the CDR3, the DNA is TGTGCCAGCAGTTACACAGGTTCCACCAACACCGGGGAGCTGTTTTTT. Translating it yields CASSYTGSTNTGELFF. This sequence joins TRBV6-2 or TRBV6-3 and TRBJ2-2, with D maybe TRBD1 (5 bases). V was pared by 2 bases and J by 2 bases, with 12 bases between. This CDR3 is built from 16 residues. In germline, CDR1 is MNHEY, CDR2 SVGEGT.

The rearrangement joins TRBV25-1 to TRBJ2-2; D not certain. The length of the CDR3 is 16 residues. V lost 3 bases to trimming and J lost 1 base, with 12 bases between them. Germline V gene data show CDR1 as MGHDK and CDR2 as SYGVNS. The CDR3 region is CASSDPTVGNTGELFF. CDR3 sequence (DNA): TGTGCCAGCAGTGACCCCACGGTCGGGAACACCGGGGAGCTGTTTTTT.

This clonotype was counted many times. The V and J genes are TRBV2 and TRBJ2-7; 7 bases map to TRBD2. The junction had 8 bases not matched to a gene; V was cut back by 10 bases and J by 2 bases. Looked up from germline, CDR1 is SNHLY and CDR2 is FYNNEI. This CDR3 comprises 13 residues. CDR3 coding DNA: TGTGCCACGAACCCCGCGGGAGCCTACGAGCAGTACTTC. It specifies CATNPAGAYEQYF.

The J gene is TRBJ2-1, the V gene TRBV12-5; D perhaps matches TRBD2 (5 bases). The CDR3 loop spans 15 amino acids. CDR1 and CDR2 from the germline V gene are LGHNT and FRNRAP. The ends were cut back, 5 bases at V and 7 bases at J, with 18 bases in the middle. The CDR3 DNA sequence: TGTGCTAGTGGTCGCCCCTTGGGGAGTGGGAATGAGCAGTTCTTC. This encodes CASGRPLGSGNEQFF.

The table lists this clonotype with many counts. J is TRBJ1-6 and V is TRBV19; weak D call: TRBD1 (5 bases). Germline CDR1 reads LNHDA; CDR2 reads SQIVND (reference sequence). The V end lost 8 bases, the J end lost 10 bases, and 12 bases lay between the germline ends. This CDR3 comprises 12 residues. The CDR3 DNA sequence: TGTGCCAGTTGCCAGGGACGCTCACCCCTCCACTTT. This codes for CASCQGRSPLHF.

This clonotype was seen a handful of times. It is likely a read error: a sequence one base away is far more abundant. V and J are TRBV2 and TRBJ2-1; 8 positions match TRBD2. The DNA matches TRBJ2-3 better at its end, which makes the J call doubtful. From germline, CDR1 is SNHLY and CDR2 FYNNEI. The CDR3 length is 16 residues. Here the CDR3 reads CASSEEAGALTDAQYF. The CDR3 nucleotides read TGTGCCAGCAGTGAAGAAGCGGGGGCCCTCACAGATGCGCAGTATTTT.

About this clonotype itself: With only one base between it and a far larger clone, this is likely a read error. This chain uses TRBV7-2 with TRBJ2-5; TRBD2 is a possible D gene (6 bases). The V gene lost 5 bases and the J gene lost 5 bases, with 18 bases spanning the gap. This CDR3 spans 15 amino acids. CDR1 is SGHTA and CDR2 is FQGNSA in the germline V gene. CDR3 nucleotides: TGTGCCAGCAGCCCCCGTCGCGGGGCCCGGGAGACCCAGTACTTC. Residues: CASSPRRGARETQYF.

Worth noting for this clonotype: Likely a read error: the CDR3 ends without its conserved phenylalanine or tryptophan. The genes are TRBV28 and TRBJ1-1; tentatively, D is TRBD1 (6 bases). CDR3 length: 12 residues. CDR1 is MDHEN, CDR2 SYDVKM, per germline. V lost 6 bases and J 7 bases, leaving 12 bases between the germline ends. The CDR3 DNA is TGTGCCAGCAGCACAGGGCTCGGTGAAGCTTTCGTT. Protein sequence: CASSTGLGEAFV.

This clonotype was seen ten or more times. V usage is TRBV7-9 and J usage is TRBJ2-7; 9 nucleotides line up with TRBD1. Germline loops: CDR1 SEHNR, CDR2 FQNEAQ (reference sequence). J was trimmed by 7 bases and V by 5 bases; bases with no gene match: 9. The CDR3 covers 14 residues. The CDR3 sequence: CASSLSGQGREQYF. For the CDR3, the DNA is TGTGCCAGCAGCCTCTCGGGACAGGGTCGGGAGCAGTACTTC.

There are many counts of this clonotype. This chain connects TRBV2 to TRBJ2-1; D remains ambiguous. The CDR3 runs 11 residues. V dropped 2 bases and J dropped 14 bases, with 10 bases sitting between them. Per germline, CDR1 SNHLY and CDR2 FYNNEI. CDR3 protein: CASSETLEEFF. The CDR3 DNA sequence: TGTGCCAGCAGTGAAACCCTAGAGGAGTTCTTC.

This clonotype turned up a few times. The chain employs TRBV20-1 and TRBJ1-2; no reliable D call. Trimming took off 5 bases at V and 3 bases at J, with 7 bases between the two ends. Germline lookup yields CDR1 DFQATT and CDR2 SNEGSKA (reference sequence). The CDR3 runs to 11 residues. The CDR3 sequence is CSAPRDYGYTF. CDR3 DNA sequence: TGCAGTGCTCCCCGGGACTATGGCTACACCTTC.

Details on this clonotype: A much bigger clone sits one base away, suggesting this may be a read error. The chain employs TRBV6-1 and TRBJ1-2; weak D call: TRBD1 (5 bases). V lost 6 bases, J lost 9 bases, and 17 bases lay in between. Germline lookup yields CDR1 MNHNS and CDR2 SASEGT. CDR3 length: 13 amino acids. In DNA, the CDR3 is TGTGCCAGCAGAGACGAGGGGTGGTATAGCTACACCTTC. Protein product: CASRDEGWYSYTF.

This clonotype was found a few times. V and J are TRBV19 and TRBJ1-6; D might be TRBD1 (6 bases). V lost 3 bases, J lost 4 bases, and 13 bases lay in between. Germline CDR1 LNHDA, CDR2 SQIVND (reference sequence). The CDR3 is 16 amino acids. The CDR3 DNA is TGTGCCAGTAGTATGGGCGGGGGACAATATAATTCACCCCTCCACTTT. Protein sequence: CASSMGGGQYNSPLHF.

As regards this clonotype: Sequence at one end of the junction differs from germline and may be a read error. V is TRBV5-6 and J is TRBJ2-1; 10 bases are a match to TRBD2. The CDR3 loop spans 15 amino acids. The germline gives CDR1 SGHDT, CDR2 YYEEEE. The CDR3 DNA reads TGTGCCAGCAGTCCAGCGGGAGGGCCCGGGAGTGAGAAGTTCTTC. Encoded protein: CASSPAGGPGSEKFF.

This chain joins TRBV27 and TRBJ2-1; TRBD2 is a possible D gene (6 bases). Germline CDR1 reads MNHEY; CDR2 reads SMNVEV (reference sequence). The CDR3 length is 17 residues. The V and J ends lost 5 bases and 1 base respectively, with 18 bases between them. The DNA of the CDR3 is TGTGCCAGCAGTCCGAGATTCCCCGGGACTTCCTACAATGAGCAGTTCTTC. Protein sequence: CASSPRFPGTSYNEQFF.